The rows below give T cell receptor beta chains drawn from one sample of a study of cytomegalovirus exposure and HLA in healthy donors. Profiled with immunoSEQ multiplex PCR; TCRdb holds only in-frame clones, not every one. The sample lists over 110,000 clones, about 84% seen once, with less than 7.5% in the top ten. Input material: PBMCs. Receptors were obtained from a middle-aged woman in good health and CMV-seropositive. Both conserved end residues are part of each CDR3. The order of the fields is D gene, V gene, J gene, clone size, CDR3 protein, CDR3 DNA. A D gene is named only where the DNA matches it firmly. Not every row has a clone size; where given, it reads once, few, many or a size class.

-	TRBV28	TRBJ2-7	-	CASSLFAPLSYEQYF	TGTGCCAGCAGTTTATTCGCGCCCCTCTCCTACGAGCAGTACTTC
-	TRBV6-4	TRBJ2-1	-	CASSPAFGSAYNEQFF	TGTGCCAGCAGCCCCGCTTTCGGGAGTGCATACAATGAGCAGTTCTTC
TRBD2	TRBV15	TRBJ2-1	-	CATSRDLAGNEQFF	TGTGCCACCAGCAGAGATCTAGCGGGCAATGAGCAGTTCTTC
TRBD2	TRBV11-2	TRBJ2-5	-	CASSLALAGDETQYF	TGTGCCAGCAGCTTAGCCTTAGCGGGAGACGAGACCCAGTACTTC
-	TRBV9	TRBJ2-5	few	CASSAQTSETQYF	TGTGCCAGCAGCGCACAGACTAGTGAGACCCAGTACTTC
TRBD2	TRBV29-1	TRBJ2-5	-	CSVRLAAQETQYF	TGCAGCGTGAGACTAGCGGCCCAAGAGACCCAGTACTTC
-	TRBV2	TRBJ2-3	-	CASSLPPDTQYF	TGTGCCAGCAGTCTCCCTCCAGATACGCAGTATTTT
-	TRBV29-1	TRBJ2-3	-	CSVALRVDTQYF	TGCAGCGTTGCCTTGAGGGTGGATACGCAGTATTTT
TRBD2	TRBV6-5	TRBJ2-7	-	CAVQSLYGGGGEQYF	TGTGCCGTCCAGTCTCTTTACGGGGGGGGTGGGGAGCAGTACTTC
-	TRBV19	TRBJ1-2	-	CASSIQDSYGYTF	TGTGCCAGTAGTATACAGGACTCCTATGGCTACACCTTC
-	TRBV7-2	TRBJ2-1	-	CASSRKPGDEQFF	TGTGCCAGCAGCCGCAAGCCCGGGGATGAGCAGTTCTTC
TRBD1	TRBV19	TRBJ1-5	-	CASSISPLGTVDQPQHF	TGTGCCAGTAGTATTTCCCCTCTCGGGACAGTAGATCAGCCCCAGCATTTT
-	TRBV6-1	TRBJ1-2	-	CASSAQPTGHYGYTF	TGTGCCAGCAGTGCCCAACCGACAGGACACTATGGCTACACCTTC
TRBD2	TRBV11-1	TRBJ2-3	once	CASQDSTGLAPPDTQYF	TGTGCCAGTCAGGATTCAACGGGACTAGCGCCCCCAGATACGCAGTATTTT
-	TRBV6-1	TRBJ1-1	-	CASSISPITEAFF	TGTGCCAGCAGTATTAGTCCTATCACTGAAGCTTTCTTT
-	TRBV29-1	TRBJ2-1	-	CSVVGEEGNEQFF	TGCAGCGTTGTGGGTGAGGAGGGCAATGAGCAGTTCTTC
-	TRBV2	TRBJ2-2	-	CASSVTGGAGELFF	TGTGCCAGCAGTGTCACAGGGGGGGCCGGGGAGCTGTTTTTT